This is a list of T cell receptor beta chains from one sample in a study of STAT3 mutations in large granular lymphocyte leukemia. Generated by immunoSEQ multiplex PCR, the TCRdb table keeps only in-frame clones and is missing some. Here the sample spans 7,000 to 9,000 clones, around 74% being singletons. Material: peripheral blood mononuclear cells. Receptors originate from a woman aged 35 to 49 with T-cell large granular lymphocyte leukemia. Some clones in this sample may be carry-over from other donors' samples. Both conserved end residues are part of each CDR3. The D gene is left open where the match is weak. Only some rows state a clone size, as once, few, many or a class for expanded clones.

j_call: TRBJ2-1
clone_size: .
v_call: TRBV5-1
d_call: TRBD2
cdr3_nt: TGCGCCAGCGGCAGCGGGAGTCAGTACAATGAGCAGTTCTTC
cdr3_aa: CASGSGSQYNEQFF

j_call: TRBJ1-2
clone_size: .
v_call: TRBV5-1
d_call: .
cdr3_nt: TGCGCCAGCAGCGGGGACGTTTATGGCTACACCTTC
cdr3_aa: CASSGDVYGYTF

j_call: TRBJ2-7
clone_size: .
v_call: TRBV5-1
d_call: .
cdr3_nt: TGCGCCAGCAGCTCGGACAGTACGAGCTGGGAGCAGTACTTC
cdr3_aa: CASSSDSTSWEQYF

j_call: TRBJ2-3
clone_size: .
v_call: TRBV18
d_call: .
cdr3_nt: TGTGCCAGCTCACCGGAAACAGGGACTAGCACAGATACGCAGTATTTT
cdr3_aa: CASSPETGTSTDTQYF

j_call: TRBJ1-2
clone_size: .
v_call: TRBV28
d_call: .
cdr3_nt: TGTGCCAGCAGTGGAAGAGCGGGCTACACCTTC
cdr3_aa: CASSGRAGYTF

j_call: TRBJ2-5
clone_size: once
v_call: TRBV6-6
d_call: .
cdr3_nt: .
cdr3_aa: CASSWGTGIRYF

j_call: TRBJ1-1
clone_size: .
v_call: TRBV4-3
d_call: .
cdr3_nt: TGCGCCAGCAGCCAAGTGAGCCCGAACACTGAAGCTTTCTTT
cdr3_aa: CASSQVSPNTEAFF

j_call: TRBJ1-1
clone_size: .
v_call: TRBV29-1
d_call: .
cdr3_nt: TGCAGCTGGGGGGTGAACACTGAAGCTTTCTTT
cdr3_aa: CSWGVNTEAFF

j_call: TRBJ1-2
clone_size: .
v_call: TRBV14
d_call: .
cdr3_nt: TGTGCCAGCAGCGACCGCGGGGACACCGTGCTGGGCTACACCTTC
cdr3_aa: CASSDRGDTVLGYTF

j_call: TRBJ2-3
clone_size: .
v_call: TRBV29-1
d_call: .
cdr3_nt: TGCAGCGTTGAATCGGGCACAGATACGCAGTATTTT
cdr3_aa: CSVESGTDTQYF

j_call: TRBJ2-7
clone_size: few
v_call: TRBV10-3
d_call: .
cdr3_nt: TGTGCCATCAGTGAGTCACCTATCGACGAGCAGTACTTC
cdr3_aa: CAISESPIDEQYF

j_call: TRBJ1-2
clone_size: .
v_call: TRBV7-9
d_call: TRBD1
cdr3_nt: TGTGCCAGCAGCTTAGCGCCCGGGACAGGCTTTGGCTACACCTTC
cdr3_aa: CASSLAPGTGFGYTF

j_call: TRBJ2-7
clone_size: few
v_call: TRBV28
d_call: .
cdr3_nt: TGTGCCAGCAGAGAAGCCGGGAGCTCCTACGAGCAGTACTTC
cdr3_aa: CASREAGSSYEQYF

j_call: TRBJ1-2
clone_size: .
v_call: TRBV5-1
d_call: TRBD1
cdr3_nt: TGCGCCAGCAGCTCGACAGGGGGTGACGGTGGCTACACCTTC
cdr3_aa: CASSSTGGDGGYTF

j_call: TRBJ1-1
clone_size: .
v_call: TRBV5-1
d_call: TRBD1
cdr3_nt: TGCGCCAGCAGCTTAGACAGGGTTAACACTGAAGCTTTCTTT
cdr3_aa: CASSLDRVNTEAFF

j_call: TRBJ1-1
clone_size: once
v_call: TRBV6-6
d_call: .
cdr3_nt: TGTGCCAGCAGTTACTTCCGAGGGGAGGGAGCTTTCTTT
cdr3_aa: CASSYFRGEGAFF

j_call: TRBJ1-3
clone_size: .
v_call: TRBV5-1
d_call: .
cdr3_nt: TGCGCCAGCAGCTTGGAAGAGTCCTCCAGGGGAAACACCATATATTTT
cdr3_aa: CASSLEESSRGNTIYF

j_call: TRBJ2-1
clone_size: .
v_call: TRBV30
d_call: .
cdr3_nt: TGTGCCTGGAGTGTCTTCACGAACAATGAGCAGTTCTTC
cdr3_aa: CAWSVFTNNEQFF

j_call: TRBJ2-7
clone_size: .
v_call: TRBV7-9
d_call: .
cdr3_nt: TGTGCCAGCAGCTTAGTACTGGTTGGTAGGCCCGAGCAGTACTTC
cdr3_aa: CASSLVLVGRPEQYF

j_call: TRBJ1-2
clone_size: .
v_call: TRBV19
d_call: TRBD1
cdr3_nt: TGTGCCAGTTTCAATAGACAGGGGGACTATGGCTACACCTTC
cdr3_aa: CASFNRQGDYGYTF

j_call: TRBJ1-2
clone_size: few
v_call: TRBV6-6
d_call: .
cdr3_nt: TGTGCCAGCAGTTCGCTGGGGGACTATGGCTACACCTTC
cdr3_aa: CASSSLGDYGYTF

j_call: TRBJ1-1
clone_size: .
v_call: TRBV7-9
d_call: .
cdr3_nt: TGTGCCACGCGGCTTGGAAACACTGAAGCTTTCTTT
cdr3_aa: CATRLGNTEAFF

j_call: TRBJ1-5
clone_size: .
v_call: TRBV7-8
d_call: .
cdr3_nt: TGTGCCAGCACCAAAGGGGCAGTTCTTAGCAATCAGCCCCAGCATTTT
cdr3_aa: CASTKGAVLSNQPQHF

j_call: TRBJ2-3
clone_size: .
v_call: TRBV7-9
d_call: TRBD2
cdr3_nt: TGTGCCAGCAGCCCCGGGACTAGCGGGGGGTTGGATACGCAGTATTTT
cdr3_aa: CASSPGTSGGLDTQYF

j_call: TRBJ2-7
clone_size: .
v_call: TRBV18
d_call: .
cdr3_nt: TGTGCCAGCTCACCACCAGGGTGGGGGTTGGTCTACGAGCAGTACTTC
cdr3_aa: CASSPPGWGLVYEQYF

j_call: TRBJ2-5
clone_size: .
v_call: TRBV5-1
d_call: .
cdr3_nt: TGCGCCAGCAGCTTGGGCCAGGGGGAGACCCAGTACTTC
cdr3_aa: CASSLGQGETQYF

j_call: TRBJ2-5
clone_size: once
v_call: TRBV18
d_call: TRBD1
cdr3_nt: TGTGCCAGCTCAAAAACAACAGGGGTGCAAGAGACCCAGTACTTC
cdr3_aa: CASSKTTGVQETQYF

j_call: TRBJ2-3
clone_size: .
v_call: TRBV5-1
d_call: TRBD2
cdr3_nt: TGCGCCAGCAGAGGATCGCCGGGTAGCGGGACAGATACGCAGTATTTT
cdr3_aa: CASRGSPGSGTDTQYF

j_call: TRBJ1-5
clone_size: .
v_call: TRBV29-1
d_call: .
cdr3_nt: TGCAGCGTTGGGGCTAGCAATCAGCCCCAGCATTTT
cdr3_aa: CSVGASNQPQHF

j_call: TRBJ1-2
clone_size: .
v_call: TRBV30
d_call: .
cdr3_nt: TGTGCCTGGCTCCCCCCGACGGGTGGCTACACCTTC
cdr3_aa: CAWLPPTGGYTF

j_call: TRBJ2-1
clone_size: .
v_call: TRBV1
d_call: .
cdr3_nt: TGCACCAGCAGCCAACACAGACTAGATGGGGAGCAGTTCTTC
cdr3_aa: CTSSQHRLDGEQFF

j_call: TRBJ1-1
clone_size: .
v_call: TRBV18
d_call: TRBD1
cdr3_nt: TGTGCCAGCTCACGGGACAGGGCGGGAGCTTTCTTT
cdr3_aa: CASSRDRAGAFF

j_call: TRBJ2-7
clone_size: .
v_call: TRBV27
d_call: TRBD1
cdr3_nt: TGTGCCAGCAGTTTATTGGGACAGGGTTCCTACGAGCAGTACTTC
cdr3_aa: CASSLLGQGSYEQYF

j_call: TRBJ2-2
clone_size: .
v_call: TRBV5-1
d_call: TRBD1
cdr3_nt: TGCGCCAGCAGCCTAACAGGGGGCGAAGTTGGGGAGCTGTTTTTT
cdr3_aa: CASSLTGGEVGELFF

j_call: TRBJ2-7
clone_size: once
v_call: TRBV5-6
d_call: .
cdr3_nt: TGTGCCAGCAGCTTAGTGGCAGGGAGCTCCTACGAGCAGTACTTC
cdr3_aa: CASSLVAGSSYEQYF

j_call: TRBJ1-2
clone_size: .
v_call: TRBV30
d_call: .
cdr3_nt: TGTGCCTGGAGTGTATTGGGAAACCCTAACTATGGCTACACCTTC
cdr3_aa: CAWSVLGNPNYGYTF

j_call: TRBJ2-7
clone_size: .
v_call: TRBV7-9
d_call: TRBD1
cdr3_nt: TGTGCCAGCAGCTCGGGACAGGGAATATACGAGCAGTACTTC
cdr3_aa: CASSSGQGIYEQYF